Each of the 28 T cell receptor beta chains below was sequenced from the same sample in a study of T cells in Graves' hyperthyroidism and ophthalmopathy. RNA transcripts yielded amplified TCR beta CDR3 regions. Carried out on the TCR CDR3, a first-round RT-PCR used the HTBI primer set. From the multiplex PCR reads, TCRdb called clonotypes with MiXCR, one entry per CDR3 protein. The sample records around 690,000 distinct CDR3 sequences, roughly 17% being singletons. The sample taken for sequencing was blood. These receptors came from a man in his forties or fifties with Graves' hyperthyroidism.

Turning to this clonotype: A read error may account for a junction end that differs from germline. V gene TRBV20-1 combines with J gene TRBJ2-1; D is unresolved. This CDR3 spans 14 amino acids. Germline CDR1 DFQATT, CDR2 SNEGSKA (reference sequence). Written as DNA, the CDR3 is TGCAGTGCTAGAGAGGACCCGACCTACATTGAGCAGTTCTTC. Translation gives CSAREDPTYIEQFF.

This clonotype was seen only a few times. This could be a read error, since a much larger clone is one nucleotide away. This chain joins TRBV2 and TRBJ1-1; possible D gene TRBD1, 6 bases. Germline-derived CDR1 and CDR2 are SNHLY and FYNNEI. V lost 6 bases, J lost 2 bases, and 16 bases lay in between. The CDR3 contains 15 residues. The CDR3 nucleotides read TGTGCCAGCAGGGAATTCGGACAGAGTAACACTGAAGCTTTCTTT. It codes for CASREFGQSNTEAFF. The full variable domain, rest sourced from reference TRBV2 and TRBJ1-1, is EPEVTQTPSHQVTQMGQEVILRCVPISNHLYFYWYRQILGQKVEFLVSFYNNEISEKSEIFDDQFSVERPDGSNFTLKIRSTKLEDSAMYFCASREFGQSNTEAFFGQGTRLTVV.

This clonotype was detected many times. V usage is TRBV11-2 and J usage is TRBJ2-7; TRBD1 aligns across 7 bases. The germline gives CDR1 SGHAT, CDR2 FQNNGV. After removal of 1 base from V and 1 base from J, the junction contained 4 bases not matched to a gene. The CDR3 spans 15 residues. The CDR3 region has the DNA TGTGCCAGCAGCTTAGTCGGGACAGAATCCTACGAGCAGTACTTC. It translates to CASSLVGTESYEQYF. The full variable domain, rest sourced from reference TRBV11-2 and TRBJ2-7, is EAGVAQSPRYKIIEKRQSVAFWCNPISGHATLYWYQQILGQGPKLLIQFQNNGVVDDSQLPKDRFSAERLKGVDSTLKIQPAKLEDSAVYLCASSLVGTESYEQYFGPGTRLTVT.

This clonotype appeared a few times. The chain joins TRBV7-3 to TRBJ2-3; D is perhaps TRBD2 (6 bases). This CDR3 region has 16 residues. Germline values: CDR1 SGHTA, CDR2 FQGTGA. V lost 5 bases and J 0 bases, leaving 15 bases between the germline ends. As DNA, the CDR3 is TGTGCCAGCAGCCCCTCACGGAGCGGGAGCACAGATACGCAGTATTTT. It codes for CASSPSRSGSTDTQYF.

The rearrangement joins TRBV14 to TRBJ2-7; 10 bases align to TRBD2. The CDR3 is made up of 17 amino acids. CDR1 and CDR2 from the germline V gene are SGHDN and FVKESK. V lost 6 bases to trimming and J lost 7 bases; unmatched junction nucleotides: 18. The CDR3 DNA reads as TGTGCCAGCAGACATTCTAGCGGGAGTGTTACATCGGGAGAGCAGTACTTC. Residues: CASRHSSGSVTSGEQYF.

The sample holds many counts of this clonotype. The CDR3 here is CASSPVGEQYF. DNA of the CDR3: TGTGCCAGCAGCCCAGTAGGGGAGCAGTACTTC. The V gene is TRBV11-2, the J gene TRBJ2-7; D not resolved. The germline V gene encodes CDR1 SGHAT and CDR2 FQNNGV. The CDR3 loop spans 11 amino acids. Trimming cost V 5 bases and J 7 bases, with 9 bases left between them.

This clonotype has at least ten counts. The V and J genes are TRBV15 and TRBJ2-5; D is perhaps TRBD2 (7 bases). Germline V gene sequence: CDR1 LNHNV, CDR2 YYDKDF (reference sequence). The CDR3 has 14 amino acids. V was cut by 0 bases and J by 9 bases, with 14 bases left in between. The CDR3 loop reads CATSRDRGAGAQYF. CDR3 in DNA: TGTGCCACCAGCAGAGATCGGGGGGCCGGGGCCCAGTACTTC.

On this clonotype: A much larger clone differs by one base, so this may be a read error. This chain links TRBV9 with TRBJ2-1; 12 positions match TRBD2. CDR3 length equals 16 residues. Germline V lookup: CDR1 SGDLS, CDR2 YYNGEE. The CDR3 region is CAGSPRLAGVSVEQFF. The CDR3 region has the DNA TGTGCCGGCAGCCCGCGACTAGCGGGAGTTAGTGTGGAGCAGTTCTTC.

This clonotype was seen many times. The CDR3 loop is CASSLARVRETQYF. As DNA, the CDR3 is TGTGCCAGCAGTTTGGCGCGAGTAAGAGAGACCCAGTACTTC. This chain uses TRBV12-3 or TRBV12-4 with TRBJ2-5; D not resolved. V was shortened by 3 bases and J by 4 bases, with 12 bases between the two germline ends. This CDR3 has 14 amino acids.

This clonotype was seen a handful of times. This chain uses TRBV27 with TRBJ1-5; TRBD1 is a possible D gene (6 bases). The germline V and J ends were trimmed by 5 bases and 5 bases, with 22 bases remaining between them. Germline assignment: CDR1 MNHEY and CDR2 SMNVEV (reference sequence). CDR3 length: 17 amino acids. The CDR3 region is CASSASLGLGADQPQHF. In DNA form, the CDR3 reads TGTGCCAGCAGTGCTTCCCTGGGTCTGGGGGCGGATCAGCCCCAGCATTTT.

This clonotype was counted a few times. The genes are TRBV4-1 and TRBJ1-2; TRBD1 is a possible D gene (6 bases). The germline gives CDR1 MGHRA, CDR2 YSYEKL. The CDR3 spans 16 residues. Trimming took off 1 base at V and 8 bases at J, with 20 bases between the two ends. Here the CDR3 reads CASSQVGGSRMGGYTF. CDR3 DNA sequence: TGCGCCAGCAGCCAAGTGGGGGGCTCACGTATGGGGGGCTACACCTTC.

The rearrangement links TRBV7-2 to TRBJ2-5; D gene uncertain. This CDR3 has 14 residues. Trimming left V 5 bases short and J 1 base short, with 11 bases between. In germline, CDR1 is SGHTA, CDR2 FQGNSA. The CDR3, as DNA: TGTGCCAGCAGCCTCTATGGGCCCCAAGAGACCCAGTACTTC. It specifies CASSLYGPQETQYF.

This chain uses TRBV18 with TRBJ1-4; D gene ambiguous. CDR1 and CDR2 from the germline V gene are KGHSH and LQKENI. This CDR3 spans 15 amino acids. Trimming removed 2 bases from V and 4 bases from J, with 11 bases in between. The CDR3 DNA sequence: TGTGCCAGCTCACCAATCCGACTATTTAATGAAAAACTGTTTTTT. Translating gives CASSPIRLFNEKLFF.

This clonotype was observed at least ten times. The chain carries TRBV5-1 and TRBJ2-2; the D gene is possibly TRBD1 (6 bases). Trimming removed 1 base at V and 6 bases at J, with 13 bases between. There are 15 residues in the CDR3. Germline lookup yields CDR1 SGHRS and CDR2 YFSETQ. CDR3 coding DNA: TGCGCCAGCAGCTTGCGGCCAGGGGTTGCCGGGGAGCTGTTTTTT. Its translation: CASSLRPGVAGELFF.

This clonotype came up a few times. A much larger clonotype is one base distant, so this may be a read error. The V gene is TRBV11-2, the J gene TRBJ2-1; no definite D call. Germline CDR1 SGHAT, CDR2 FQNNGV. The CDR3 is 14 residues long. The CDR3 bases are TGTGCCGGCAGCTTATACGACTCCTACAATGAGCAGTTCTTC. This sequence encodes CAGSLYDSYNEQFF.

This clonotype was detected many times. The chain joins TRBV30 to TRBJ1-6; 8 positions match TRBD1. The CDR3 totals 13 residues. V dropped 4 bases and J dropped 7; count of bases not matched to a gene: 3. Looked up from germline, CDR1 is GTSNPN and CDR2 is SVGIG (reference sequence). The DNA of the CDR3 is TGTGCCTGGAACGACAGGGGAAATTCACCCCTCCACTTT. This encodes CAWNDRGNSPLHF.

This clonotype was seen many times. The chain links TRBV28 to TRBJ2-7; 7 nucleotides agree with TRBD2. The J segment lost 5 bases and the V segment lost 8 bases, leaving 6 bases of the junction unmatched. The CDR3 consists of 12 residues. CDR1 and CDR2 (germline): MDHEN, SYDVKM. CDR3 nucleotide sequence: TGTGCCAGCGACGGGGAGGGGAACGAGCAGTACTTC. Translated, it gives CASDGEGNEQYF.

The sample holds a few counts of this clonotype. This chain uses TRBV4-2 with TRBJ2-7; the match to TRBD2 covers 10 bases. This CDR3 is built from 17 residues. Unmatched junction bases numbered 7, after V lost 0 bases and J lost 2 bases. Per germline, CDR1 LGHNA and CDR2 YNFKEQ. In DNA, the CDR3 is TGTGCCAGCAGCCAAGACCGCGATCTAGCGGGAGCCTACGAGCAGTACTTC. Translated: CASSQDRDLAGAYEQYF.

This clonotype was counted between two and nine times. The rearrangement joins TRBV11-2 to TRBJ1-2; D remains unclear. V lost 1 base and J 5 bases, leaving 11 bases between the germline ends. The CDR3 runs 14 residues. Germline V CDR1 and CDR2: SGHAT, FQNNGV. The CDR3 coding sequence is TGTGCCAGCAGCTTAGCCGGACGGAAATATGGCTACACCTTC. It is translated as CASSLAGRKYGYTF. Supplemented by reference TRBV11-2 and TRBJ1-2, the full variable domain reads EAGVAQSPRYKIIEKRQSVAFWCNPISGHATLYWYQQILGQGPKLLIQFQNNGVVDDSQLPKDRFSAERLKGVDSTLKIQPAKLEDSAVYLCASSLAGRKYGYTFGSGTRLTVV.

A single count supports this clonotype. The J gene is TRBJ1-2, the V gene TRBV19; TRBD1 agrees at 7 bases. Per germline, CDR1 LNHDA and CDR2 SQIVND (reference sequence). V shed 4 bases, J shed 6 bases, and the junction held 11 bases outside the gene matches. The length of the CDR3 is 15 residues. The CDR3 DNA reads TGTGCCAGTAGTAGACAAAGGACAGGTTCTCATGGCTACACCTTC. Translated: CASSRQRTGSHGYTF.

Turning to this clonotype: One junction end does not reproduce the germline sequence, and a read error may be involved. The gene calls are TRBV20-1 and TRBJ2-1; a possible D gene is TRBD1 (6 bases). The CDR3 covers 14 residues. In germline, CDR1 is DFQATT, CDR2 SNEGSKA (reference sequence). CDR3 nucleotides: TGCGGTGCTAGGGGGACAACGGGGAGTTATGAGCAGTTCTTC. Amino acid sequence: CGARGTTGSYEQFF.

In this sample, this clonotype turned up a few times. The V call is TRBV27, the J call TRBJ2-1; 13 nucleotides agree with TRBD2. V lost 6 bases and J lost 14; bases outside the gene matches: 7. The CDR3 totals 13 residues. The germline V gene encodes CDR1 MNHEY and CDR2 SMNVEV (reference sequence). For the CDR3, the DNA is TGTGCCAGCAGGGGCGGGACTAGCGGGAAGGAGTTCTTC. Translating gives CASRGGTSGKEFF.

This clonotype was picked up many times. The chain is built from TRBV28 and TRBJ2-7; TRBD1 aligns across 10 bases. The germline CDR1 and CDR2 sequences are MDHEN and SYDVKM. Germline trimming cut 7 bases from V and 7 bases from J; bases unmatched to any gene: 10. The CDR3 is 14 amino acids. The CDR3 is CASTPDRGRREQYF. DNA for the CDR3: TGTGCCAGCACTCCCGACAGGGGGCGTAGAGAGCAGTACTTC. Using reference TRBV28 and TRBJ2-7 for the parts outside the CDR3, the full variable domain is DVKVTQSSRYLVKRTGEKVFLECVQDMDHENMFWYRQDPGLGLRLIYFSYDVKMKEKGDIPEGYSVSREKKERFSLILESASTNQTSMYLCASTPDRGRREQYFGPGTRLTVT.

At least ten counts were recorded for this clonotype. This sequence joins TRBV12-3 or TRBV12-4 and TRBJ2-1; tentative D call: TRBD1 (6 bases). Trimming stripped 8 bases from V and 7 bases from J, with 12 bases between. The CDR3 extends over 12 amino acids. The CDR3 region has the DNA TGTGCCAGCGGACGGGGACAAAATGAGCAGTTCTTC. As protein: CASGRGQNEQFF.

Ten or more counts support this clonotype. The chain couples TRBV12-3 or TRBV12-4 to TRBJ1-1, with D unresolved. Trimming removed 7 bases from V and 1 base from J, with 13 bases in between. This CDR3 contains 14 residues. The CDR3, as DNA: TGTGCCAGCACCTCCACGGGTCAGAACACTGAAGCTTTCTTT. Residues: CASTSTGQNTEAFF.

This sequence joins TRBV5-1 and TRBJ1-3; D unclear. Trimming removed 0 bases at V and 0 bases at J, with 7 bases between. The CDR3 has 15 amino acids. Per the germline V gene, CDR1 is SGHRS and CDR2 is YFSETQ. As DNA, the CDR3 is TGCGCCAGCAGCTTGGGGCTGACCTCTGGAAACACCATATATTTT. It yields the protein CASSLGLTSGNTIYF.

The sample holds a few counts of this clonotype. The chain uses TRBV4-2 and TRBJ1-5; D call uncertain. The CDR3 runs to 15 residues. Germline CDR1 is LGHNA and CDR2 is YNFKEQ. The V and J ends lost 2 bases and 2 bases respectively, with 10 bases between them. The CDR3 reads CASSQWGSGNQPQHF. CDR3 DNA sequence: TGTGCCAGCAGCCAATGGGGTTCAGGCAATCAGCCCCAGCATTTT.

This CDR3 reads CASSIGTTSTGREQYF. The DNA of the CDR3 is TGTGCCAGTAGTATAGGTACGACTAGCACAGGTCGCGAGCAGTACTTC. The V and J genes are TRBV19 and TRBJ2-7; TRBD2 agrees at 7 bases. Losses at the gene ends were 1 base for V and 6 bases for J; bases not matched to a gene: 12. The CDR3 loop spans 16 amino acids. CDR1 and CDR2 (germline): LNHDA, SQIVND (reference sequence). Drawing the rest from reference TRBV19 and TRBJ2-7, the complete variable domain is DGGITQSPKYLFRKEGQNVTLSCEQNLNHDAMYWYRQDPGQGLRLIYYSQIVNDFQKGDIAEGYSVSREKKESFPLTVTSAQKNPTAFYLCASSIGTTSTGREQYFGPGTRLTVT.